This T cell receptor beta chain was captured by sequencing in a study of cytomegalovirus exposure and HLA in healthy donors. The overall study: Later analysis reported that the roughly 110 validation repertoires shared the platform of the 500 to 750 first-cohort repertoires. Broader study findings: It was confirmed in vitro that a few of the CMV-associated chains were specific for CMV antigens. The investigators catalogued 164 TCR beta chains as cytomegalovirus-associated.

Using immunoSEQ multiplex PCR, the repertoire was profiled, and TCRdb retains in-frame clones only, with some absent. This sample has 150,000 to 200,000 clones, with around nine tenths found just once. In the case of this clone: What it recognizes is unknown.

Material for sequencing was PBMCs. The receptor was derived from a young man in good health and CMV-seropositive.

The CDR3: CASSLGLKNEQFF. The CDR3 bases are TGTGCCAGCAGCTTGGGACTTAAAAATGAGCAGTTCTTC. The V and J genes are TRBV5-4 and TRBJ2-1, with no clear D. The CDR3 covers 13 residues. The V gene's germline CDR1 is SGHNT and CDR2 YYREEE (reference sequence). The V end lost 0 bases, the J end lost 7 bases, and 8 bases lay between the germline ends.